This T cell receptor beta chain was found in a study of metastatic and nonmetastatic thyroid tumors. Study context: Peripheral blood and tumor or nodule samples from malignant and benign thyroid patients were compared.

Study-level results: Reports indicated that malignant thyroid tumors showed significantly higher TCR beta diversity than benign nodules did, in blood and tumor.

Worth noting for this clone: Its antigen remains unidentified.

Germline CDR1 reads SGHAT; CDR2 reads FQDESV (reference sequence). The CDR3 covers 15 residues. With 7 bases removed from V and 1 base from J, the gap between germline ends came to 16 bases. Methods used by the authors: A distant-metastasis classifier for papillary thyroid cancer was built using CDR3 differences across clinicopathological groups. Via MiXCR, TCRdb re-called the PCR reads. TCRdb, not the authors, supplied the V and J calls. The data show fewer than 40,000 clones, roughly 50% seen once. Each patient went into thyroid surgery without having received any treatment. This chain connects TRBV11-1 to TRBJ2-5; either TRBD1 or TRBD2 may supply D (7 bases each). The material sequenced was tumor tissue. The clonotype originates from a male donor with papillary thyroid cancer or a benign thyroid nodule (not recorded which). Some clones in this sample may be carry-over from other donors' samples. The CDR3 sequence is CASTLGRGRQETQYF. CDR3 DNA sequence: TGTGCCAGCACCCTGGGGAGGGGGCGCCAAGAGACCCAGTACTTC.